This is a list of T cell receptor beta chains from one sample in a study of tumor-infiltrating lymphocytes in primary liver carcinoma. Each CDR3 protein is one row after TCRdb ran MiXCR on the multiplex PCR reads. The top ten hold roughly 38% of the sample, which has tens of thousands of distinct CDR3 sequences, roughly 77% seen once. Sequencing used tumor-adjacent normal liver tissue. These receptor sequences come from a woman aged 25 to 39 with primary liver carcinoma and hepatitis B virus infection. Each CDR3 is given without its conserved first and last residue. The order of the fields is V gene, J gene, CDR3 protein.

>TRBV12-3/TRBV12-4|TRBJ1-1
ASSTSGAEAF
>TRBV6-5|TRBJ2-1
ASRNREYNEQF
>TRBV28|TRBJ2-4
TSSSIRQGRDIQY
>TRBV12-3/TRBV12-4|TRBJ2-3
TSSYLYKDTQY
>TRBV6-1|TRBJ2-1
ASSEGEENNGQF
>TRBV29-1|TRBJ2-7
SVEAKGRNQY
>TRBV6-5|TRBJ1-2
ASTHTGGVGYT
>TRBV4-3|TRBJ2-7
ASSQGSPGSYEQC
>TRBV5-6|TRBJ2-6
ANIQDSSFSGANVMT
>TRBV20-1|TRBJ2-7
SARKDLTGTYEQY
>TRBV6-1|TRBJ2-6
ASSGSDLSGANVLT
>TRBV14|TRBJ1-2
ADSQSRGYFYYRYT
>TRBV13|TRBJ2-1
ASSLGPPALQF
>TRBV6-6|TRBJ2-7
ASRWDSPVSYEQY
>TRBV12-3/TRBV12-4|TRBJ1-1
ASNLEENTEAS
>TRBV28|TRBJ2-1
ASSLGASGLSEQF
>TRBV5-1|TRBJ1-1
ASRRESTEAF
>TRBV6-2/TRBV6-3|TRBJ2-5
ASKPMTGVEETQY
>TRBV29-1|TRBJ1-2
SVNKENYGYT
>TRBV29-1|TRBJ1-1
SVSTELITEAF
>TRBV11-3|TRBJ1-1
APRQGAPISTEAF
>TRBV6-2/TRBV6-3|TRBJ2-7
ASSPIPRVSYEQY
>TRBV7-9|TRBJ1-1
ASSPGQTVRAF
>TRBV11-2|TRBJ2-3
ASSLPARTDTHY
>TRBV29-1|TRBJ2-7
RVVTPKAYEQY
>TRBV11-2|TRBJ2-1
ASSPPKTGGLNEYF
>TRBV5-1|TRBJ2-1
ARSLVPGWLDNEQF
>TRBV6-2/TRBV6-3|TRBJ2-1
ASSYTAYYNEQF
>TRBV6-5|TRBJ1-1
ASSYLDGGTGGVNTEAF
>TRBV7-3|TRBJ2-3
ASSFGAFSTDTQY
>TRBV5-6|TRBJ2-1
AGSLRLANNEQF
>TRBV4-3|TRBJ1-5
ASSLVQGNQPQL